A selection of T cell receptor beta chains follows, all from one sample in a study of T cell repertoires in ileal Crohn's disease. Sequencing was performed with immunoSEQ multiplex PCR; in TCRdb, only in-frame clones are kept and a portion is missing. Of 13,000 to 15,000 clones detected, 80% to 85% appear once; the ten largest clones hold about 6.5%. The sequencing input was ileal tissue. These receptors came from an adult with Crohn's disease. The CDR3 runs from the conserved cysteine through the conserved F or W. The D gene is left open where the match is weak. Rows give clone size only sometimes, using once, few, many, or a class for an expanded clone.

CDR3 DNA	CDR3 protein	clone size	D gene	J gene	V gene
TGCGCCAGCAGCAAACTTAGCGGGGGCCCGCGAGAGACCCAGTACTTC	CASSKLSGGPRETQYF	-	TRBD2	TRBJ2-5	TRBV5-1
TGTGCCAGCAGCCAAGCGCAGGGTCAGCTGTTTTTT	CASSQAQGQLFF	-	-	TRBJ2-2	TRBV14
TGTGCCACCAGCAGAGGGAGGACTAGCGGAGACAATGAGCAGTTCTTC	CATSRGRTSGDNEQFF	-	TRBD2	TRBJ2-1	TRBV15
TGTGCCAGTAGTATCCCGGGGGGGGCTTTCTTT	CASSIPGGAFF	-	-	TRBJ1-1	TRBV19
TGTGCCAGCAGCTTGAGTTTTGGGGCAGGCTCCTACGAGCAGTACTTC	CASSLSFGAGSYEQYF	-	-	TRBJ2-7	TRBV7-2
TGTGCCAGCAGCTATCCGGGACAGCTCTACGAGCAGTACTTC	CASSYPGQLYEQYF	-	TRBD1	TRBJ2-7	TRBV7-9
TGTGCCAGCAGTTCCGGGACTAGCGGGAGTAATGAGCAGTTCTTC	CASSSGTSGSNEQFF	-	TRBD2	TRBJ2-1	TRBV6-6
TGTGCCAGCAGCTCGGATGGACAGGTGTACACTGAAGCTTTCTTT	CASSSDGQVYTEAFF	-	TRBD1	TRBJ1-1	TRBV7-3
TGCAGCGTCCAATCGGGACAGGGGGATGCTTTCTTT	CSVQSGQGDAFF	-	TRBD1	TRBJ1-1	TRBV29-1
TGCGCCAGCAGCTTGAATTTCGGGAACACTGAAGCTTTCTTT	CASSLNFGNTEAFF	few	-	TRBJ1-1	TRBV5-1
TGTGCCAGCAGGAGGACAGGGGGCAATCAGCCCCAGCATTTT	CASRRTGGNQPQHF	-	TRBD1	TRBJ1-5	TRBV6-5
TGTGCCAGCAGTAGAGAAACGACTGAAGCTTTCTTT	CASSRETTEAFF	few	-	TRBJ1-1	TRBV2
TGTGCCAGCAGCCCCACGCCAGGCCGCTCTGGAAACACCGTATATTTT	CASSPTPGRSGNTVYF	-	-	TRBJ1-3	TRBV7-2
TGCGCCAGCAGCCAAGTCGGGGCAGGGGGCCAATATGGCTACACCTTC	CASSQVGAGGQYGYTF	few	TRBD1	TRBJ1-2	TRBV4-1
TGTGCCAGCAGCTTAGCAGGCCCTAGCTCCTACAATGAGCAGTTCTTC	CASSLAGPSSYNEQFF	-	-	TRBJ2-1	TRBV7-6
TGTGCCAGCAGCTTGGGGGGGACTAGTCGGGAGGGTGAGCAGTTCTTC	CASSLGGTSREGEQFF	few	TRBD2	TRBJ2-1	TRBV5-4
TGTGCCAGCAGCTTGGGACAGCCCTATGGCTACACCTTC	CASSLGQPYGYTF	-	-	TRBJ1-2	TRBV5-4
TGTGCCAGCGCCCGGGGAGGGTCAGTGGGGGGCACTGAAGCTTTCTTT	CASARGGSVGGTEAFF	-	-	TRBJ1-1	TRBV2
TGCGCCAGCAGCCCGTTCAGGGGGCAAGGGACTGAAGCTTTCTTT	CASSPFRGQGTEAFF	-	TRBD1	TRBJ1-1	TRBV4-1
TGTGCCAGTAGTACAGGGACAGAATCCTACGAGCAGTACTTC	CASSTGTESYEQYF	once	TRBD1	TRBJ2-7	TRBV19
TGTGCCAGCATTGACACACTGAGCTCCTACAATGAGCAGTTCTTC	CASIDTLSSYNEQFF	-	-	TRBJ2-1	TRBV6-6
TGCGCCAGCAGCTCGATACGCCTAGCGACGGACACAGATACGCAGTATTTT	CASSSIRLATDTDTQYF	-	-	TRBJ2-3	TRBV5-1
TGTGCCAGTAGTTCAGATCTGGAAAACATTCAGTACTTC	CASSSDLENIQYF	-	-	TRBJ2-4	TRBV19
TGCGCCAGCACCCGCGTCGGGGAGACAGATACGCAGTATTTT	CASTRVGETDTQYF	-	-	TRBJ2-3	TRBV5-1
TGTGCCATCAGTGAGTTAGGACAGGGGAACACTGAAGCTTTCTTT	CAISELGQGNTEAFF	once	TRBD1	TRBJ1-1	TRBV10-3
TGCGCCAGCAGCCCCGAGACAGGGGTTAATGAAAAACTGTTTTTT	CASSPETGVNEKLFF	-	TRBD1	TRBJ1-4	TRBV4-3
TGTGCCAGCACCTTATCCCTGGCCAATGAGCAGTTCTTC	CASTLSLANEQFF	-	-	TRBJ2-1	TRBV7-2
TGTGCCAGCAGGGAGGGGAGTTCACCCCTCCACTTT	CASREGSSPLHF	-	-	TRBJ1-6	TRBV2
TGTGCCAGCAGTCATAACAGGGCAAGGGTCTACGAGCAGTACTTC	CASSHNRARVYEQYF	-	-	TRBJ2-7	TRBV28
TGTGCCAGAAACTGCAGGGGGATGACCTACGAGCAGTACTTC	CARNCRGMTYEQYF	-	TRBD1	TRBJ2-7	TRBV28
TGTGCCAGCAGCCAAGATCGGGGGGTCCGCGACTACGAGCAGTACTTC	CASSQDRGVRDYEQYF	-	TRBD2	TRBJ2-7	TRBV4-2
TGTGCCAGCAGCGGCCGGACAGGGGCCTACTATGGCTACACCTTC	CASSGRTGAYYGYTF	-	TRBD1	TRBJ1-2	TRBV5-6
TGTGCCAGCAGCGTGGGGACTACTACTAATGAAAAACTGTTTTTT	CASSVGTTTNEKLFF	-	-	TRBJ1-4	TRBV9
TGTGCCAGTAGTATAGATCCAGGGTCAGATACGCAGTATTTT	CASSIDPGSDTQYF	-	-	TRBJ2-3	TRBV19
TGCGCCAGCCGACGGGAACCCAATGAAAAACTGTTTTTT	CASRREPNEKLFF	few	-	TRBJ1-4	TRBV5-1
TGTGCCAGCAGTTACTTGCGGACAGGGCCTGGAAACACCATATATTTT	CASSYLRTGPGNTIYF	-	TRBD1	TRBJ1-3	TRBV6-6
TGTGCCACCTCCTGGACAGGGGTCGACGAGCAGTACTTC	CATSWTGVDEQYF	-	TRBD1	TRBJ2-7	TRBV10-3
TGTGCCAGCAGCACTGAGGGGGCCGTTAATGAAAAACTGTTTTTT	CASSTEGAVNEKLFF	-	TRBD1	TRBJ1-4	TRBV7-2
TGTGCCTGGGGCACAGGGGCTCTCCCCTCTGGAAACACCATATATTTT	CAWGTGALPSGNTIYF	-	TRBD1	TRBJ1-3	TRBV30
TGCGCCAGCAGCTTGGCCCGGTCCACCTACGAGCAGTACTTC	CASSLARSTYEQYF	-	-	TRBJ2-7	TRBV5-1
TGTGCCAGTAGTATAAACAGGGCGGACATTCAGTACTTC	CASSINRADIQYF	once	-	TRBJ2-4	TRBV19
TGTGCCAGCAGCCAAGATGGGGGCGGGGGGGCTTCGGTTGGGGCCAACGTCCTGACTTTC	CASSQDGGGGASVGANVLTF	-	TRBD2	TRBJ2-6	TRBV4-2
TGTGCCAGCAACCCGGTCCTTAAAAGAGGGGGCTACACCTTC	CASNPVLKRGGYTF	-	-	TRBJ1-2	TRBV28